This T cell receptor beta chain was identified in a study of T cells in Graves' hyperthyroidism and ophthalmopathy. Whole-study context: Peripheral blood was taken when the disease was first diagnosed, before any treatment began. Study-level results: Among thyroid clonotypes expanded above 0.001, most also appeared in blood.

RNA transcripts served as the template for amplifying TCR beta CDR3 regions. Using the HTBI primer set, a first-round RT-PCR was run on the TCR CDR3. TCRdb independently ran MiXCR on the multiplex PCR reads; one entry per CDR3 protein. The sample has 250,000 or so distinct CDR3 sequences; about 17% are singletons. This clonotype has more than one count but fewer than ten. The antigen is not known. Each person with ophthalmopathy scored at least 3 on the Clinical Activity Score, reached NOSPECS grade 4 or higher, and had been ill under 3 months. Clinical symptoms, serum thyroxine and TRAb, thyroid ultrasound and orbital computed tomography together formed the diagnostic basis. Germline values: CDR1 MNHEY, CDR2 SMNVEV (reference sequence). Losses at the gene ends were 7 bases for V and 3 bases for J; bases not matched to a gene: 13. This CDR3 has 16 residues.

The origin of this receptor is a woman aged 18-29 years with Graves' ophthalmopathy. The V and J genes are TRBV27 and TRBJ1-1; 8 bases agree with TRBD1. Sequencing was performed on blood. The CDR3 sequence: CASISNRGGRDTEAFF. The DNA of the CDR3 is TGTGCCAGCATTTCTAACAGGGGGGGGAGGGACACTGAAGCTTTCTTT.